The rows below give T cell receptor beta chains drawn from one sample of a study of cytomegalovirus exposure and HLA in healthy donors. Clones were read by immunoSEQ multiplex PCR, and TCRdb kept only the in-frame ones, dropping some. The sample contains around 210,000 clones, approximately 79% of which appear only once. The sequencing input was PBMCs. The receptors come from a man in his fifties or sixties in good health and CMV-seronegative. Both conserved end residues are part of each CDR3. Fields, in order: clone size, D gene, J gene, V gene, CDR3 protein, CDR3 DNA. A D gene is named only where the DNA matches it firmly. Size is omitted from some rows. Given values are once, few, many or a class for expanded clones.

>NA|TRBD2|TRBJ2-1|TRBV7-3
CASSPLAVSYNEQFF
TGTGCCAGCAGCCCGCTAGCGGTCTCCTACAATGAGCAGTTCTTC
>NA|NA|TRBJ2-7|TRBV7-3
CASSPTTGLSAYEQYF
TGTGCCAGCAGCCCCACAACCGGACTTTCCGCCTACGAGCAGTACTTC
>NA|TRBD1|TRBJ2-5|TRBV28
CASSPGTAQETQYF
TGTGCCAGCAGCCCCGGGACAGCCCAAGAGACCCAGTACTTC
>once|NA|TRBJ2-7|TRBV7-3
CASSPIGGVVEQYF
TGTGCCAGCAGCCCGATCGGAGGTGTGGTCGAGCAGTACTTC
>NA|TRBD1|TRBJ1-3|TRBV9
CASSANTGVGSGNTIYF
TGTGCCAGCAGCGCAAACACAGGGGTTGGCTCTGGAAACACCATATATTTT
>NA|TRBD2|TRBJ2-1|TRBV5-6
CASSLGTSGRNEQFF
TGTGCCAGCAGCTTGGGGACTAGCGGGAGGAATGAGCAGTTCTTC
>NA|NA|TRBJ1-4|TRBV2
CASSENSRREKLFF
TGTGCCAGCAGTGAAAACAGCCGGAGGGAAAAACTGTTTTTT
>NA|TRBD1|TRBJ2-5|TRBV10-3
CAISEYRGETQYF
TGTGCCATCAGTGAATACAGGGGGGAGACCCAGTACTTC
>few|TRBD2|TRBJ2-1|TRBV5-1
CASSLASREGVLEQFF
TGCGCCAGCAGCTTGGCATCGCGGGAGGGGGTGCTTGAGCAGTTCTTC
>NA|TRBD2|TRBJ2-1|TRBV19
CASSSTGTSIYNEQFF
TGTGCCAGTAGTTCCACCGGGACTAGCATCTACAATGAGCAGTTCTTC
>NA|NA|TRBJ1-2|TRBV7-9
CASRNELNYGYTF
TGTGCCAGCCGAAACGAACTTAACTATGGCTACACCTTC
>NA|TRBD1|TRBJ1-2|TRBV6-1
CASSEAQGAGYGYTF
TGTGCCAGCAGTGAAGCGCAGGGGGCGGGCTATGGCTACACCTTC
>NA|NA|TRBJ2-2|TRBV9
CASGGTPNTGELFF
TGTGCCAGCGGCGGGACACCGAACACCGGGGAGCTGTTTTTT
>few|NA|TRBJ1-5|TRBV19
CASSIKKGQGQPQHF
TGTGCCAGTAGTATAAAAAAGGGACAAGGACAGCCCCAGCATTTT
>NA|TRBD1|TRBJ2-4|TRBV19
CASSIMTGGRQYF
TGTGCCAGTAGTATAATGACAGGGGGAAGGCAGTACTTC
>NA|NA|TRBJ2-4|TRBV6-4
CASSDPMSRAKNIQYF
TGTGCCAGCAGTGACCCGATGAGCAGGGCCAAAAACATTCAGTACTTC
>NA|TRBD1|TRBJ2-7|TRBV19
CASSISGQLYEQYF
TGTGCCAGTAGTATCTCGGGACAGCTCTACGAGCAGTACTTC
>once|NA|TRBJ1-1|TRBV7-8
CASSEDTEAFF
TGTGCCAGCAGCGAGGACACTGAAGCTTTCTTT
>NA|NA|TRBJ2-6|TRBV14
CASRGRGAGANVLTF
TGTGCCAGCAGGGGCAGGGGCGCCGGGGCCAACGTCCTGACTTTC
>NA|TRBD1|TRBJ1-5|TRBV2
CASFKDREEIRSNQPQHF
TGTGCCAGCTTTAAGGACAGGGAAGAAATTCGGAGCAATCAGCCCCAGCATTTT
>few|TRBD2|TRBJ2-7|TRBV19
CASSSPGTTYEQYF
TGTGCCAGTAGTTCCCCCGGGACTACCTACGAGCAGTACTTC
>NA|TRBD1|TRBJ1-1|TRBV27
CASSFWGGDRGLFSIRDTEAFF
TGTGCCAGCAGTTTCTGGGGTGGGGACAGGGGGTTGTTCTCTATCCGCGACACTGAAGCTTTCTTT
>once|TRBD2|TRBJ2-7|TRBV9
CASARGTSGVQYF
TGTGCCAGCGCCCGAGGGACTAGCGGGGTGCAGTACTTC
>NA|NA|TRBJ2-7|TRBV30
CAWRAGGSGYEQYF
TGTGCCTGGAGGGCCGGGGGAAGCGGCTACGAGCAGTACTTC
>NA|TRBD2|TRBJ2-5|TRBV18
CASSLAGVRETQYF
TGTGCCAGCTCACTAGCGGGAGTTCGAGAGACCCAGTACTTC
>NA|NA|TRBJ1-5|TRBV6-5
CASQRTASNQPQHF
TGTGCCAGCCAAAGGACAGCCAGCAATCAGCCCCAGCATTTT
>few|NA|TRBJ2-6|TRBV6-1
CASSETSGSGANVLTF
TGTGCCAGCAGTGAAACGAGCGGCTCTGGGGCCAACGTCCTGACTTTC
>NA|TRBD2|TRBJ2-7|TRBV5-1
CASSLDGGAYEQYF
TGCGCCAGCAGCTTGGATGGGGGGGCCTACGAGCAGTACTTC
>NA|NA|TRBJ2-2|TRBV11-3
CASSHGGSGSRGTGELFF
TGTGCCAGCAGTCATGGGGGTAGCGGAAGTCGAGGCACCGGGGAGCTGTTTTTT
>NA|TRBD1|TRBJ2-3|TRBV27
CASGPGTGYTDTQYF
TGTGCCAGCGGACCCGGGACAGGGTACACAGATACGCAGTATTTT
>once|TRBD1|TRBJ1-4|TRBV9
CASSVTGGSDEKLFF
TGTGCCAGCAGCGTTACAGGGGGCTCGGATGAAAAACTGTTTTTT
>NA|NA|TRBJ2-7|TRBV2
CASSPSAELSYEQYF
TGTGCCAGCAGTCCGTCCGCGGAGCTGTCCTACGAGCAGTACTTC
>NA|TRBD2|TRBJ2-7|TRBV7-9
CSSSSPIDGTSRYEQYF
TGTTCCAGCAGCAGCCCGATAGATGGGACTAGCCGTTACGAGCAGTACTTC
>once|NA|TRBJ2-2|TRBV19
CASSMQGTAGELFF
TGTGCCAGTAGTATGCAGGGGACGGCCGGGGAGCTGTTTTTT
>NA|TRBD2|TRBJ2-1|TRBV9
CASSVEVWREGNEQFF
TGTGCCAGCAGCGTAGAGGTCTGGCGGGAGGGCAATGAGCAGTTCTTC
>NA|TRBD2|TRBJ2-2|TRBV30
CAWSVPGLLAGELFF
TGTGCCTGGAGTGTACCGGGACTATTGGCCGGGGAGCTGTTTTTT
>NA|TRBD1|TRBJ2-7|TRBV5-1
CASSLMGTGGSYEQYF
TGCGCCAGCAGCTTAATGGGGACAGGGGGTTCTTACGAGCAGTACTTC
>NA|NA|TRBJ2-7|TRBV7-7
CASSLGTGISYEQYF
TGTGCTAGCAGCTTAGGAACAGGGATTTCCTACGAGCAGTACTTC
>NA|NA|TRBJ2-5|TRBV7-9
CASSLDPLETQYF
TGTGCCAGCAGCTTAGATCCTTTAGAGACCCAGTACTTC
>NA|NA|TRBJ1-2|TRBV9
CASSPRYRADGYTF
TGTGCCAGCAGCCCCCGGTACAGGGCGGATGGCTACACCTTC
>once|NA|TRBJ1-1|TRBV19
CASSARENTEAFF
TGTGCCAGTAGTGCCCGGGAGAACACTGAAGCTTTCTTT
>NA|TRBD2|TRBJ2-1|TRBV10-3
CAISRSTSGPRDNEQFF
TGTGCCATCTCGAGGAGCACTAGCGGTCCCCGGGACAATGAGCAGTTCTTC
>NA|NA|TRBJ2-7|TRBV7-8
CASSFRRGAEQYF
TGTGCCAGCAGCTTTAGGAGGGGAGCCGAGCAGTACTTC
>NA|NA|TRBJ2-6|TRBV2
CASSEWPSGANVLTF
TGTGCCAGCAGTGAATGGCCTAGCGGGGCCAACGTCCTGACTTTC
>NA|TRBD1|TRBJ1-1|TRBV18
CASSAGQGNTEAFF
TGTGCCAGCTCGGCGGGACAGGGGAACACTGAAGCTTTCTTT
>NA|TRBD1|TRBJ2-7|TRBV5-1
CASSLDRGTYEQYF
TGCGCCAGCAGCCTGGACAGGGGGACCTACGAGCAGTACTTC
>NA|NA|TRBJ2-1|TRBV4-1
CASSQVIRDLDNEQFF
TGCGCCAGCAGCCAAGTCATACGGGATCTTGACAATGAGCAGTTCTTC
>NA|NA|TRBJ2-7|TRBV18
CASSPRSVSSYEQYF
TGTGCCAGCTCACCACGTAGCGTAAGCTCCTACGAGCAGTACTTC
>NA|TRBD2|TRBJ2-2|TRBV6-4
CASSDRTSGRGANTGELFF
TGTGCCAGCAGTGATAGGACTAGCGGGAGGGGCGCGAACACCGGGGAGCTGTTTTTT
>NA|TRBD1|TRBJ2-7|TRBV5-1
CASSLATGVAYEQYF
TGCGCCAGCAGCTTGGCGACAGGGGTTGCCTACGAGCAGTACTTC